These 11 T cell receptor beta chains share one sample of origin, sequenced in a study of CD8+ T cells in alopecia areata. cDNA reverse transcribed from extracted RNA served as the sequencing template. TCRdb's table, derived via immunoSEQ multiplex PCR, lists solely in-frame clones and lacks some. The table lists roughly 200,000 clones, around 60% of them singletons. Treatment meaning: oral pan-JAK inhibitor, 5-10 mg twice daily. The specimen was CD8+ T cells sorted from blood, collected at week 24, from a patient treated with tofacitinib. These receptors were obtained from a human donor with alopecia areata.

The chain joins TRBV4-1 to TRBJ1-2, with 9 bases aligning to TRBD1. The ends lost 3 bases at V and 8 bases at J; junction bases unmatched: 13. The CDR3 is 16 amino acids. Germline V lookup: CDR1 MGHRA, CDR2 YSYEKL. This CDR3 reads CASSHPTGQGFEGYTF. The CDR3 bases are TGCGCCAGCAGCCATCCTACAGGACAGGGGTTTGAGGGCTACACCTTC.

The gene calls are TRBV11-2 and TRBJ2-7; D is ambiguous. The germline V gene has CDR1 SGHAT and CDR2 FQNNGV. The CDR3 consists of 17 residues. V was pared by 1 base and J by 2 bases, with 18 bases between. CDR3 bases: TGTGCCAGCAGCTTAGCGGCTTTCGGCGAGATACCCTACGAGCAGTACTTC. This encodes CASSLAAFGEIPYEQYF.

V usage is TRBV6-5 and J usage is TRBJ1-1, with a possible D match to TRBD1 (5 bases). Trimming took off 7 bases at V and 5 bases at J, with 8 bases between the two ends. The germline V gene encodes CDR1 MNHEY and CDR2 SVGAGI. The CDR3 sequence is 11 residues long. The CDR3 reads CASNQGTEAFF. The CDR3, as DNA: TGTGCCAGCAACCAGGGAACTGAAGCTTTCTTT.

The rearrangement links TRBV29-1 to TRBJ2-1; D possibly matches TRBD1 or TRBD2 (6 bases each). In germline, CDR1 is SQVTM, CDR2 ANQGSEA. This CDR3 region has 14 residues. V was cut by 7 bases and J by 1 base, with 14 bases left in between. CDR3 bases: TGCAGCGGGGGGCGGGACTCGTCCTACAATGAGCAGTTCTTC. It codes for CSGGRDSSYNEQFF.

V gene TRBV9 combines with J gene TRBJ1-2; maybe TRBD1 (6 bases). Germline assignment: CDR1 SGDLS and CDR2 YYNGEE. CDR3 length equals 14 residues. Trimming pared 0 bases from V and 6 bases from J, leaving 12 bases between. The CDR3 protein is CASSVATGQDGYTF. Here the CDR3 DNA reads TGTGCCAGCAGCGTAGCAACAGGGCAGGATGGCTACACCTTC.

This clone occurred a few times. The rearrangement uses TRBV4-1 and TRBJ2-7, with TRBD1 identical over 7 bases. The length of the CDR3 is 15 residues. Trimming took 3 bases from V and 2 from J; bases not matched to a gene: 7. Germline V gene sequence: CDR1 MGHRA, CDR2 YSYEKL. The CDR3 protein is CASSHTTGTTYEQYF. CDR3 in DNA: TGCGCCAGCAGCCATACGACAGGGACCACCTACGAGCAGTACTTC.

J is TRBJ2-7 and V is TRBV6-1; the match to TRBD2 covers 7 bases. V trimming: 2 bases; J trimming: 4 bases; junction bases outside the gene matches: 5. CDR1 MNHNS and CDR2 SASEGT come from the germline V gene. CDR3 length: 14 residues. The CDR3 sequence is CASSEQLARYEQYF. In DNA, the CDR3 is TGTGCCAGCAGTGAACAACTAGCGCGGTACGAGCAGTACTTC.

The chain joins TRBV9 to TRBJ1-5; D might be TRBD1 (5 bases). The germline V gene has CDR1 SGDLS and CDR2 YYNGEE. The V gene lost 2 bases and the J gene lost 5 bases, with 8 bases spanning the gap. The CDR3 loop spans 13 amino acids. This CDR3 reads CASSVGTDQPQHF. CDR3 DNA sequence: TGTGCCAGCAGCGTCGGGACTGATCAGCCCCAGCATTTT.

The chain employs TRBV5-5 and TRBJ1-5, with D tentatively TRBD1 (5 bases). This CDR3 region has 15 residues. Looked up from germline, CDR1 is SGHKS and CDR2 is YYEKEE (reference sequence). The ends were cut back, 3 bases at V and 1 base at J, with 11 bases in the middle. The CDR3 nucleotides read TGTGCCAGCAGCTGGCATGACAGAAGCAATCAGCCCCAGCATTTT. Protein: CASSWHDRSNQPQHF.

With respect to this clone: The DNA is omitted, as the CDR3 cannot be located on it reliably, and the CDR3 follows TCRdb's listing. V usage is TRBV30 and J usage is TRBJ2-3; no check of the table's D call, TRBD1, against the DNA was made. Germline V gene sequence: CDR1 GTSNPN, CDR2 SVGIG (reference sequence). The CDR3 length equals 11 residues, ends included. The CDR3 here is CAWSVGTGAYF.

The rearrangement links TRBV9 to TRBJ2-1; 8 nucleotides agree with TRBD1. The CDR3 sequence is 17 residues long. Germline loops: CDR1 SGDLS, CDR2 YYNGEE. The V and J ends lost 4 bases and 1 base, in that order; junction bases with no gene match: 10. The CDR3 spells CASSPPARDRSYNEQFF. The CDR3 DNA sequence: TGTGCCAGCAGCCCTCCCGCGAGGGACAGGTCCTACAATGAGCAGTTCTTC.